This T cell receptor beta chain was sequenced during a study of siplizumab effects on memory and regulatory T cells (dated by TCRdb to the late 2010s). In terms of the full investigation: The study looked at the effect of siplizumab, an anti-CD2 antibody, on alloreactive T-cell subsets in allogeneic mixed lymphocyte reactions made from human PBMCs. The investigation overall reported the following: Of the alloreactive CD4+ clones that could be mapped, the Treg-derived share averaged around 70% with siplizumab compared with approximately 25% in control reactions. Whether proliferating Tregs from siplizumab cultures actually had suppressive function was not functionally confirmed. Siplizumab significantly reduced the cumulative frequency of alloreactive sequences traceable to unstimulated CD4+ memory T cells. Unstimulated naive T cells appeared to be more diverse than memory T cells, and naive cells seemed to make a substantial contribution to the alloresponse. Because sequences at frequencies below about 10^-5 were poorly captured, only a minor fraction of alloreactive clones could be mapped back to unstimulated subsets. A naive or memory phenotype could not be assigned to roughly 80-97% of proliferating CD4+ or CD8+ clones.

The CDR3, cysteine through phenylalanine, is 14 amino acids long. Here the CDR3 DNA is all that survives: 42 bases in frame from base 1. As encoded in the germline V gene, CDR1 is SGHVS while CDR2 is FQNEAQ. Cut back by 4 bases and 6 bases, the V and J ends lie 16 bases apart. Comment on this clone: Its recognized antigen is unknown. Within one base of it there is no much larger clone, and no base qualities were kept.

The method behind the library was the immunoSEQ multiplex PCR assay. Each sample had 85,000 to 100,000 TCR templates assayed by the deep sequencing platform. Genomic DNA extracted from sorted T cells was used for TCRbeta CDR3 sequencing. The published analysis was carried out like this. The R programming language was used for clonal analysis of TCRbeta CDR3 data. Alloreactive CD4+ and CD8+ clones were identified by comparing unstimulated samples to CFSE-low samples taken after the reaction. By matching sequences to the repertoires of sorted unstimulated Treg and non-Treg cells, each alloreactive CD4+ clone was assigned a regulatory or non-regulatory origin. TCRdb's version of the immuneACCESS table is confined to in-frame rearrangements and falls short of the full clone set. An unresolved V gene accounts for under half of the shortfall where checked; the remainder is of unknown origin. V and J calls and clone size are as listed in that table; D and trimming were resolved from the DNA. In all, the sample holds 75,000 to 100,000 clones, and about 95% of those were seen once. About 1.2% of the sample comes from the top ten.

Sorted unstimulated T cells and proliferating T cells recovered from mixed lymphocyte reactions were subjected to TCRbeta CDR3 sequencing. Fresh whole blood from around 10 HLA-typed healthy donors was used as the source from which PBMCs were isolated. Unstimulated CD4+ non-regulatory T cells were FACS-sorted to map the origin of alloreactive clones. The source is a human donor in good health. The sample was non-Treg CD4+ T cells sorted from blood. The label giving this sample's cell subset or site can be read as: FACS-sorted unstimulated CD4+ non-regulatory T cells. This receptor chain uses TRBV7-8 and TRBJ2-7; the D segment cannot be called with confidence. The DNA is as follows: TGTGCCAGCAGCTCCACTTCTTTTGATAGCGAGCAGTACTTC. This translates into CASSSTSFDSEQYF. The CDR3, completed at both ends by the reference TRBV7-8 and TRBJ2-7 genes, gives the full variable domain GAGVSQSPRYKVAKRGQDVALRCDPISGHVSLFWYQQALGQGPEFLTYFQNEAQLDKSGLPSDRFFAERPEGSVSTLKIQRTQQEDSAVYLCASSSTSFDSEQYFGPGTRLTVT.